This record concerns one T cell receptor beta chain sequence. This sample is part of a study of blood T cell repertoires in COVID-19. Study-level information: COVID-19 samples collected from the United States, Italy and Spain covered acute and convalescent phases. The cDNA or gDNA used as material had been derived from T cells, B-cell-depleted T cells, or PBMCs.

This CDR3 comprises 19 residues. V lost 3 bases to trimming and J lost 0 bases, with 20 bases between them. Germline lookup yields CDR1 KGHDR and CDR2 SFDVKD. Original methodology: Amplification of reference gene primers was used by the study to estimate nucleated cell counts. Here immunoSEQ multiplex PCR was the method, and the copy in TCRdb shows in-frame clones only, minus some. The DNA was the basis for D and trimming; V, J and clone size are from that table. Of over 200,000 clones in the sample, around 87% were seen once. The rearrangement links TRBV24-1 to TRBJ2-1; tentative D call: TRBD1 (5 bases). The receptor was derived from a woman between 45 and 60 years old with acute or convalescent COVID-19. The sequenced sample consisted of peripheral blood. Here the CDR3 DNA reads TGTGCCACCAGTGATCCCCAGGGCGGCAATAAAGGCTCCTACAATGAGCAGTTCTTC. This sequence encodes CATSDPQGGNKGSYNEQFF.